Below, one T cell receptor beta chain is given with its context. As yet, its antigen is unknown. Trimming took off 7 bases at V and 15 bases at J, with 16 bases between the two ends. The germline CDR1 and CDR2 sequences are SEHNR and FQNEAQ (reference sequence). The CDR3 covers 11 residues. Among the 110 or so subjects of the validation cohort, separate from the 666-subject first cohort, were the donors. Some clones are missing from TCRdb's copy, which holds only in-frame ones; the method was immunoSEQ multiplex PCR. The repertoire includes approximately 100,000 clones, 85% to 95% of them detected once, and around 1.2% sits in the top ten. This sample is part of a study of cytomegalovirus exposure and HLA in healthy donors. Study-wide background: A subsequent analysis reported that the approximately 120 validation repertoires were produced on the same platform that had also been used for the approximately 700 first-cohort repertoires. Findings and limits, study-wide: The study found most TCR sequences rare, yet found some public TCRs in many donors. CMV antigen specificity of a few CMV-associated chains was confirmed in vitro.

The specimen sequenced was PBMCs. The chain employs TRBV7-9 and TRBJ2-1, with D tentatively TRBD2 (7 bases). The TCR was taken from a woman aged 25-40 years in good health and CMV-seropositive. The CDR3 loop is CASTGGQVRFF. CDR3 DNA sequence: TGTGCCAGCACCGGGGGGCAGGTTCGGTTCTTC.